What follows are 10 T cell receptor beta chains derived from one specimen sequenced in a study of CD8 T cells in ankylosing spondylitis (dated by TCRdb to the late 2010s). What the research found in general, with its limitations: Blood from ankylosing spondylitis patients appeared to be characterized by a TCR beta motif made up of under ten highly homologous amino acid variants.

No cognate antigen is known for these TCRs. The library was made by 5' RACE. Data came from an Illumina HiSeq 2500. The public reads were run again by TCRdb, first through fastp at Q25 and then through MiXCR, and only productive beta chains were kept. Each record represents a unique CDR3 protein, reported with the most common genes and DNA among its rows. The sample yields 390,000 or so distinct CDR3 sequences; around 24% were counted once. The biggest ten clones account for about 15% of the sample. Sequenced material: blood, either unsorted or a sorted T cell fraction (not recorded which). The receptors were sampled from a male donor with ankylosing spondylitis.

The V and J genes are TRBV20-1 and TRBJ2-7, with 8 bases fitting TRBD2. Per the germline V gene, CDR1 is DFQATT and CDR2 is SNEGSKA (reference sequence). The junction had 8 bases not matched to a gene; V was cut back by 6 bases and J by 1 base. The CDR3 has 14 amino acids. The CDR3 here is CSAPLAGGSYEQYF. Here the CDR3 DNA reads TGCAGTGCCCCACTGGCGGGAGGTTCCTACGAGCAGTACTTC.

This clonotype was detected only a few times. The chain couples TRBV10-3 to TRBJ1-1, with a possible D match to TRBD1 (6 bases). There are 14 residues in the CDR3. V was trimmed by 6 bases and J by 2 bases, leaving 13 bases between them. Germline V gives CDR1 ENHRY, CDR2 SYGVKD. This CDR3 reads CAISGQPDNTEAFF. The CDR3 bases are TGTGCCATCAGCGGACAGCCTGACAACACTGAAGCTTTCTTT.

The rearrangement uses TRBV12-3 or TRBV12-4 and TRBJ1-1; possibly TRBD1 for D (6 bases). The CDR3 totals 12 residues. Trimming stripped 2 bases from V and 8 bases from J, with 9 bases between. The CDR3 spells CASSLTGYEAFF. CDR3 bases: TGTGCCAGCAGTTTAACAGGGTACGAAGCTTTCTTT.

This chain uses TRBV10-3 with TRBJ2-7, with D unclear. The CDR3 contains 12 residues. V gave up 4 bases and J gave up 2 bases, with 6 bases separating them. Germline V gene lookup returns CDR1 ENHRY and CDR2 SYGVKD. The CDR3 reads CAISVQAYEQYF. The DNA for the CDR3 is TGTGCCATCAGTGTCCAGGCCTACGAGCAGTACTTC.

This rearrangement joins TRBV7-6 to TRBJ2-3, with 12 bases lining up with TRBD2. The CDR3 has 18 amino acids. Unmatched junction bases numbered 8, after V lost 0 bases and J lost 4 bases. Germline V gives CDR1 SGHVS, CDR2 FNYEAQ. The CDR3 sequence: CASSLATSGSPLADTQYF. CDR3 DNA: TGTGCCAGCAGCTTAGCGACTAGCGGGAGCCCCCTGGCAGATACGCAGTATTTT.

This chain links TRBV4-2 with TRBJ2-1; 7 bases agree with TRBD2. J was trimmed by 5 bases and V by 4 bases; bases with no gene match: 14. The CDR3 is 17 amino acids. The germline gives CDR1 LGHNA, CDR2 YNFKEQ. The CDR3 coding sequence is TGTGCCAGCAGCCTAGCGTGGGGCGCTAGCGGACACAATGAGCAGTTCTTC. Its translation: CASSLAWGASGHNEQFF.

There are a few counts of this clonotype. The V gene is TRBV25-1, the J gene TRBJ1-6; 9 positions match TRBD1. J lost 1 base, V lost 6 bases, and 4 bases had no gene match. Germline CDR1 reads MGHDK; CDR2 reads SYGVNS. There are 16 residues in the CDR3. The CDR3 loop reads CASRKQGASYNSPLHF. Here the CDR3 DNA reads TGTGCCAGCAGAAAACAGGGGGCATCCTATAATTCACCCCTCCACTTT. Filled out from reference TRBV25-1 and TRBJ1-6, the complete variable domain reads EADIYQTPRYLVIGTGKKITLECSQTMGHDKMYWYQQDPGMELHLIHYSYGVNSTEKGDLSSESTVSRIRTEHFPLTLESARPSHTSQYLCASRKQGASYNSPLHFGNGTRLTVT.

V is TRBV2 and J is TRBJ1-5; 8 bases map to TRBD1. Trimming removed 6 bases from V and 0 bases from J; junction bases left unmatched: 4. The CDR3 sequence is 15 residues long. Germline lookup yields CDR1 SNHLY and CDR2 FYNNEI. The CDR3 sequence: CASRDGQGSNQPQHF. The CDR3, as DNA: TGTGCCAGCAGGGACGGACAGGGTAGCAATCAGCCCCAGCATTTT.

This clonotype was counted a few times. The chain recombines TRBV7-3 with TRBJ1-6; tentative D call: TRBD1 (5 bases). Germline CDR1 SGHTA, CDR2 FQGTGA. The germline V and J ends were trimmed by 1 base and 7 bases, with 11 bases remaining between them. This CDR3 is 15 amino acids long. The CDR3 spells CASSLNGAGNSPLHF. The CDR3 coding sequence is TGTGCCAGCAGCTTAAACGGGGCGGGCAATTCACCCCTCCACTTT.

The CDR3: CSASDPGLAGQETQYF. CDR3 coding DNA: TGCAGTGCTAGTGACCCGGGACTAGCGGGGCAAGAGACCCAGTACTTC. The rearrangement uses TRBV20-1 and TRBJ2-5, with 13 bases aligning to TRBD2. The CDR3 loop spans 16 amino acids. Per the germline V gene, CDR1 is DFQATT and CDR2 is SNEGSKA (reference sequence). V shed 3 bases, J shed 2 bases, and the junction held 6 bases outside the gene matches.